Presented here are 10 T cell receptor beta chains from one specimen sequenced in a study of blood T cell repertoires in COVID-19. Sequencing used immunoSEQ multiplex PCR; TCRdb keeps in-frame clones, though not all of them. This sample has about 150,000 clones; around three quarters occur once, and the top ten carry 19%. The material sequenced was PBMCs or T cells enriched from blood (not recorded which). All receptors come from a woman aged 65 to 85 in a cohort exposed to, infected with or recovered from COVID-19 (not recorded which).

This clone has only a few counts. DNA for the CDR3: TGTGCCAGCTCACCGGGACAGGGAACTGAAGCTTTCTTT. Its protein is CASSPGQGTEAFF. The chain employs TRBV18 and TRBJ1-1; TRBD1 matches at 9 bases. CDR3 size: 13 residues. Trimming cost V 3 bases and J 5 bases; bases outside gene matches: 1. Per the germline V gene, CDR1 is KGHSH and CDR2 is LQKENI.

The chain uses TRBV27 and TRBJ1-3; no firm D call. Trimming pared 2 bases from V and 4 bases from J, leaving 6 bases between. Per the germline V gene, CDR1 is MNHEY and CDR2 is SMNVEV (reference sequence). The length of the CDR3 is 13 residues. The CDR3 DNA reads TGTGCCAGCAGTTTAAGCTCAGGAAACACCATATATTTT. Translating it yields CASSLSSGNTIYF.

The gene calls are TRBV1 and TRBJ2-7; the table gives TRBD2 as D, unverified against the DNA. TRBV1 is a listed pseudogene. The length of the CDR3 is 14 residues. The CDR3 DNA reads TGCACCAGCAGCCTGACGGCTAGCGTCTACGAGCAGTACTTC. This translates into CTSSLTASVYEQYF.

CDR3 protein: CASSPRTENTGELFF. CDR3 bases: TGCGCCAGCAGCCCAAGGACAGAGAACACCGGGGAGCTGTTTTTT. This chain connects TRBV5-1 to TRBJ2-2; weak D call: TRBD1 (6 bases). The germline CDR1 and CDR2 sequences are SGHRS and YFSETQ. The CDR3 length is 15 residues. Between the trimmed V and J ends, which lost 4 bases and 1 base, there was a span of 11 bases. Drawing the rest from reference TRBV5-1 and TRBJ2-2, the complete variable domain is KAGVTQTPRYLIKTRGQQVTLSCSPISGHRSVSWYQQTPGQGLQFLFEYFSETQRNKGNFPGRFSGRQFSNSRSEMNVSTLELGDSALYLCASSPRTENTGELFFGEGSRLTVL.

The V and J genes are TRBV19 and TRBJ2-7, with 10 bases aligning to TRBD1. V dropped 5 bases and J dropped 4; count of bases not matched to a gene: 11. The germline V gene encodes CDR1 LNHDA and CDR2 SQIVND (reference sequence). CDR3 size: 16 residues. The CDR3 DNA sequence: TGTGCCAGTAGTGACGCCCCCGGGACAGGGGCGTACGAGCAGTACTTC. Translating gives CASSDAPGTGAYEQYF.

This clone was observed a few times. V usage is TRBV5-1 and J usage is TRBJ2-1; 10 bases fit TRBD2. There are 15 residues in the CDR3. Unmatched junction bases numbered 14, after V lost 7 bases and J lost 10 bases. Germline V CDR1 and CDR2: SGHRS, YFSETQ. DNA of the CDR3: TGCGCCAGCTCCCATAGCAGACTAGCGGGTGACGAGCAGTTCTTC. Amino acid sequence: CASSHSRLAGDEQFF.

This chain links TRBV18 with TRBJ2-7; TRBD2 matches at 8 bases. Germline CDR1 KGHSH, CDR2 LQKENI. J gave up 5 bases and V 1 base, and 7 bases lay outside the gene matches. The CDR3 is made up of 15 amino acids. In DNA, the CDR3 is TGTGCCAGCTCACCACAAGCGGGAGCCGTCCACGAGCAGTACTTC. Translated, it gives CASSPQAGAVHEQYF.

The chain links TRBV5-1 to TRBJ2-7, with D maybe TRBD2 (5 bases). Germline CDR1 is SGHRS and CDR2 is YFSETQ. The V gene lost 0 bases and the J gene lost 2 bases, with 12 bases spanning the gap. CDR3 length equals 15 residues. The CDR3 sequence is CASSLGTESPYEQYF. The CDR3 nucleotides are TGCGCCAGCAGCTTGGGGACTGAGAGTCCCTACGAGCAGTACTTC.

The table lists this clone with a few counts. V usage is TRBV9 and J usage is TRBJ2-1; 8 positions agree with TRBD2. V was pared by 6 bases and J by 5 bases, with 10 bases of the junction left unmatched. The germline gives CDR1 SGDLS, CDR2 YYNGEE. This CDR3 is 15 amino acids long. The CDR3 DNA sequence: TGTGCCAGCAAGCATCTAAGCGGGAGAGACAATGAGCAGTTCTTC. Its protein is CASKHLSGRDNEQFF.

V is TRBV4-1 and J is TRBJ2-7, with a weak D call TRBD2 (5 bases). The V gene lost 8 bases and the J gene lost 4 bases, with 18 bases spanning the gap. The CDR3 totals 14 residues. Germline assignment: CDR1 MGHRA and CDR2 YSYEKL. CDR3 nucleotides: TGCGCCAGCTTTCCCTGGGTTAGCGAGTACGAGCAGTACTTC. This codes for CASFPWVSEYEQYF.